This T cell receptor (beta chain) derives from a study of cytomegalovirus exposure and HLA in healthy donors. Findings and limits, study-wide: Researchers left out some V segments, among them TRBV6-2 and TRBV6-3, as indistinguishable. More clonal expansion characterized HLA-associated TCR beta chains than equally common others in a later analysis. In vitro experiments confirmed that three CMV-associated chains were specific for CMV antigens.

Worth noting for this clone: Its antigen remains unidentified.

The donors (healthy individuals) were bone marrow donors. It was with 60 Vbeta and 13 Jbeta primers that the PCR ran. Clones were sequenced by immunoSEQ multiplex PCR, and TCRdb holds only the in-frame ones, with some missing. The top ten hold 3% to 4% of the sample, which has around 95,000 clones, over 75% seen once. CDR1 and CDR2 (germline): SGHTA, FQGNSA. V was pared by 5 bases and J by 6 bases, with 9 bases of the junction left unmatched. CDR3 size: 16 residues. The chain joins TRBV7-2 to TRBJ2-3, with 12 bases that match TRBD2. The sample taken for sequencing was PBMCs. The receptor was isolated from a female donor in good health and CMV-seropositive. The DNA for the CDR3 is TGTGCCAGCAGCCTCTCGACTAGCGGGAGCCCGGATACGCAGTATTTT. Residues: CASSLSTSGSPDTQYF.